These 7 T cell receptor beta chains were all obtained from the same sample, sequenced in a study of blood T cell repertoires in COVID-19. Produced via immunoSEQ multiplex PCR; TCRdb's table is partial and in-frame only. The profile shows some 350,000 clones, approximately 92% of them singletons. The sample comprised PBMCs or T cells enriched from blood (not recorded which). Receptor source: a man between 18 and 29 years old who had recovered from COVID-19.

The chain joins TRBV18 to TRBJ2-7, with 10 bases fitting TRBD2. V gave up 5 bases and J gave up 1 base; unmatched junction bases: 11. The CDR3 contains 17 residues. Germline CDR1 KGHSH, CDR2 LQKENI. The CDR3 here is CASSEITGTSESYEQYF. The CDR3 region has the DNA TGTGCCAGCTCAGAAATTACCGGGACTAGCGAATCCTACGAGCAGTACTTC.

J is TRBJ2-7 and V is TRBV18, with TRBD1 matching over 7 bases. There are 15 residues in the CDR3. The germline V gene encodes CDR1 KGHSH and CDR2 LQKENI. V shed 2 bases, J shed 2 bases, and the junction held 6 bases outside the gene matches. DNA for the CDR3: TGTGCCAGCTCACCAGCCGGGACAGTACCCTACGAGCAGTACTTC. Translated: CASSPAGTVPYEQYF. The full variable domain, its missing parts supplied by reference TRBV18 and TRBJ2-7, is NAGVMQNPRHLVRRRGQEARLRCSPMKGHSHVYWYRQLPEEGLKFMVYLQKENIIDESGMPKERFSAEFPKEGPSILRIQQVVRGDSAAYFCASSPAGTVPYEQYFGPGTRLTVT.

This clone was picked up one time. J is TRBJ1-3 and V is TRBV7-9; no firm D call. V was cut by 5 bases and J by 0 bases, with 17 bases left in between. Germline V gene lookup returns CDR1 SEHNR and CDR2 FQNEAQ (reference sequence). This CDR3 is built from 17 residues. CDR3 sequence reads: CASSPLTGLFSGNTIYF. For the CDR3, the DNA is TGTGCCAGCAGCCCATTAACCGGACTCTTCTCTGGAAACACCATATATTTT.

V gene TRBV7-9 combines with J gene TRBJ1-3, with D uncertain. V shed 4 bases and J shed 8 bases, with 12 bases lying between them. The CDR3 covers 13 residues. CDR1 is SEHNR, CDR2 FQNEAQ, per germline (reference sequence). Written as DNA, the CDR3 is TGTGCCAGCAGCTCCGGGAGGATGGACACCATATATTTT. Amino acid sequence: CASSSGRMDTIYF.

This chain connects TRBV10-1 to TRBJ1-1; D is unresolved. Trimming removed 2 bases at V and 0 bases at J, with 4 bases between. CDR3 length equals 13 residues. Germline V lookup: CDR1 WNHNN, CDR2 SYGVQD (reference sequence). The CDR3 is CASSEAVNTEAFF. The DNA for the CDR3 is TGCGCCAGCAGTGAGGCGGTGAACACTGAAGCTTTCTTT.

CDR3 DNA sequence: TGTGCCACCAGTGATTCCAGCTCTGGAAACACCATATATTTT. It codes for CATSDSSSGNTIYF. The chain has TRBV24-1 and TRBJ1-3; D unclear. The V gene's germline CDR1 is KGHDR and CDR2 SFDVKD. The CDR3 extends over 14 amino acids. Trimming removed 2 bases from V and 0 bases from J, with 4 bases in between.

The rearrangement joins TRBV5-1 to TRBJ1-2; no definite D call. Germline V gene sequence: CDR1 SGHRS, CDR2 YFSETQ. The ends were cut back, 0 bases at V and 2 bases at J, with 5 bases in the middle. This CDR3 spans 13 amino acids. The CDR3 DNA is TGCGCCAGCAGCTTGGGGCCCAACTATGGCTACACCTTC. This codes for CASSLGPNYGYTF. Full variable domain (outside the CDR3, taken from reference TRBV5-1 and TRBJ1-2): KAGVTQTPRYLIKTRGQQVTLSCSPISGHRSVSWYQQTPGQGLQFLFEYFSETQRNKGNFPGRFSGRQFSNSRSEMNVSTLELGDSALYLCASSLGPNYGYTFGSGTRLTVV.